This TCR beta chain is drawn from a study of regulatory T cells in long-lasting Graves disease. Study conclusions and caveats: Patients whose Graves' disease persisted exhibited lower TCR diversity than those newly diagnosed. Under persistent disease, TRBV28, TRBJ1-2 and TRBJ2-5 were used preferentially.

Time point specified: persistent/refractory GD, antithyroid drugs over 5 years with positive TRAb. From RNA extracted from PBMCs, the TCR library was made. About 8.8 milliliters of peripheral blood were drawn into EDTA tubes. The V gene end was trimmed by 1 base and the J gene end by 4 bases; junction bases not matched to a gene: 2. In germline, CDR1 is SGHAT, CDR2 FQNNGV. The CDR3 loop spans 14 amino acids. This clonotype was found many times. Its antigen is unknown. In building TCR beta libraries, iRepertoire HTBI primers were used together with Arm-PCR of CDR3 regions. TCRdb analysed the multiplex PCR reads with MiXCR anew, one entry per CDR3 protein. The sample shows 400,000 or so distinct CDR3 sequences, around 20% of them seen only once.

This TCR was recovered from a female donor with Graves disease. The rearrangement uses TRBV11-2 and TRBJ1-2, with TRBD1 matching over 8 bases. Sequencing used peripheral blood mononuclear cells (PBMCs), obtained when the disease was refractory, from a patient treated with antithyroid drugs. In nucleotides, the CDR3 is TGTGCCAGCAGCTTAGGGGGACAGGTCTATGGCTACACCTTC. It encodes CASSLGGQVYGYTF. Full variable domain (outside the CDR3, taken from reference TRBV11-2 and TRBJ1-2): EAGVAQSPRYKIIEKRQSVAFWCNPISGHATLYWYQQILGQGPKLLIQFQNNGVVDDSQLPKDRFSAERLKGVDSTLKIQPAKLEDSAVYLCASSLGGQVYGYTFGSGTRLTVV.